This TCR beta chain was documented in a study of early T cells in non-severe SARS-CoV-2 infection. Study-level information: The study sequenced bulk RNA from unsorted whole blood, with chains unpaired. Study conclusions and caveats: Using VDJdb, the matching emphasized anti-spike CD8 responses while missing private and CD4 specificities.

Individually, cDNA molecules had unique molecular identifiers attached to them. TCRdb independently ran MiXCR on the 5' RACE reads; one entry per CDR3 protein. The table lists just under 85,000 distinct CDR3 sequences, about 9.4% of them singletons. In this sample, this clonotype turned up many times. Its antigen is undetermined. Trimming took off 3 bases at V and 2 bases at J, with 11 bases between the two ends. This CDR3 contains 15 residues. CDR1 and CDR2 (germline): LGHDT, YNNKEL (reference sequence). This sequence was found in an adult who was a healthcare worker with PCR-confirmed SARS-CoV-2 infection or an uninfected control (not recorded which). V usage is TRBV3-1 and J usage is TRBJ2-1; D is uncertain. The input for sequencing was whole blood, taken at baseline. The CDR3 here is CASSQGFLPYNEQFF. CDR3 DNA: TGTGCCAGCAGCCAGGGATTCCTCCCCTACAATGAGCAGTTCTTC.